This T cell receptor beta chain comes out of a study of spatial heterogeneity in lung cancer. TCRdb reprocessed the 5' RACE reads via MiXCR and lists one record per CDR3 protein. Here the sample spans 7,500 to 9,500 distinct CDR3 sequences, under 9% being singletons. CDR1 is LNHDA, CDR2 SQIVND, per germline (reference sequence). The trim removed 0 bases at V and 2 bases at J, leaving 3 bases unmatched. The CDR3 extends over 16 amino acids. Time point noted: sample taken at primary tumor resection. No cell sorting; template was whole RNA from tumor, lung tissue or PBMC. This sample comprised PBMCs, obtained at surgery. The chain employs TRBV19 and TRBJ2-5; the match to TRBD2 covers 10 bases. The receptor was derived from a female donor with early-stage non-small cell lung cancer. This CDR3 is CASSIDLGLAQETQYF. CDR3 in DNA: TGTGCCAGTAGTATAGATCTGGGACTAGCGCAAGAGACCCAGTACTTC.